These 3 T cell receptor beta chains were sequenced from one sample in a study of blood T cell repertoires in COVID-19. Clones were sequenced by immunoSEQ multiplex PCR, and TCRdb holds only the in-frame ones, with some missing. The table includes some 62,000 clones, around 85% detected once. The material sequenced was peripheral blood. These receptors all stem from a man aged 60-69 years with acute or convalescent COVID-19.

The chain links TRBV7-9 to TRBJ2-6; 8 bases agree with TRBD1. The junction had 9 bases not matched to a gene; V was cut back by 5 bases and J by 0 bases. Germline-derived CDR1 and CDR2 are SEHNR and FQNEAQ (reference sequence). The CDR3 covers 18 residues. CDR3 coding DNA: TGTGCCAGCAGCCCAGCAGGGGGCCAGAGCTCTGGGGCCAACGTCCTGACTTTC. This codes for CASSPAGGQSSGANVLTF.

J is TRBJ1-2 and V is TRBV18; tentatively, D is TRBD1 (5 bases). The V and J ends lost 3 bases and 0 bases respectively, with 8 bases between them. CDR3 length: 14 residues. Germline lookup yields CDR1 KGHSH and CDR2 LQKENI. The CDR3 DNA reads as TGTGCCAGCTCACCGACAGAAGCTAACTATGGCTACACCTTC. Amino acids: CASSPTEANYGYTF.

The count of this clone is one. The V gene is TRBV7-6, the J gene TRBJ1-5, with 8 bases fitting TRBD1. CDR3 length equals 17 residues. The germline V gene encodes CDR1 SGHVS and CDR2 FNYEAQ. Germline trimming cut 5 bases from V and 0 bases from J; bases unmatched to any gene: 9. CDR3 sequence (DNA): TGTGCCAGCAGCCCAGCTAGGGACAGGTATAGCAATCAGCCCCAGCATTTT. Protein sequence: CASSPARDRYSNQPQHF.